This T cell receptor beta chain was observed in a study of blood T cell repertoires in COVID-19. Clones were sequenced by immunoSEQ multiplex PCR, and TCRdb holds only the in-frame ones, with some missing. Found here are approximately 400,000 clones, roughly 90% of them singletons; the top ten hold 0.95% to 1.5%. V was pared by 8 bases and J by 0 bases, with 14 bases between. The CDR3 loop spans 16 amino acids. Germline-derived CDR1 and CDR2 are SNHLY and FYNNEI. The chain links TRBV2 to TRBJ1-6; D not resolved. This receptor was identified in a man in his forties or fifties with acute or convalescent COVID-19. Sequences were obtained from peripheral blood. The CDR3 region is CASLRDASSYNSPLHF. The DNA for the CDR3 is TGTGCCAGCTTACGGGATGCCAGCTCCTATAATTCACCCCTCCACTTT.